Each of the 24 T cell receptor beta chains below was sequenced from the same sample in a study of graft-versus-host responses after intestinal transplantation. For these TCRs, the target antigens are not known. Produced via immunoSEQ multiplex PCR; TCRdb's table is partial and in-frame only. The sample contains just under 65,000 clones, approximately 91% of which appear only once. Sample: unstimulated CD8+ T cells sorted from spleen or lymph node cells, taken before transplant. These TCRs come from a human donor who was the organ donor for an intestinal transplant.

The CDR3 DNA is TGTGCCAGCAGCTTTTTTCGGCCCCTCGTCGGGACTAGCGAAAATGAGCAGTTCTTC. This sequence encodes CASSFFRPLVGTSENEQFF. The chain links TRBV7-3 to TRBJ2-1, with 10 bases identical to TRBD2. Germline V gene lookup returns CDR1 SGHTA and CDR2 FQGTGA. Trimming at V came to 3 bases and at J to 7 bases, leaving 18 bases not matched to a gene. CDR3 size: 19 residues.

The chain is built from TRBV5-6 and TRBJ2-7; 9 bases are shared with TRBD2. This CDR3 is 14 amino acids long. Germline lookup yields CDR1 SGHDT and CDR2 YYEEEE. The V and J ends lost 4 bases and 4 bases, in that order; junction bases with no gene match: 6. CDR3 DNA: TGTGCCAGCAGCCTTAGCGGGAGTCGGTACGAGCAGTACTTC. Its protein product is CASSLSGSRYEQYF. The whole variable domain, remainder taken from reference TRBV5-6 and TRBJ2-7, is DAGVTQSPTHLIKTRGQQVTLRCSPKSGHDTVSWYQQALGQGPQFIFQYYEEEERQRGNFPDRFSGHQFPNYSSELNVNALLLGDSALYLCASSLSGSRYEQYFGPGTRLTVT.

The rearrangement uses TRBV6-5 and TRBJ1-4; 8 bases fit TRBD1. The V segment lost 2 bases and the J segment 4 bases; nucleotides outside the gene matches: 6. Germline V gene sequence: CDR1 MNHEY, CDR2 SVGAGI. This CDR3 is 16 amino acids long. In DNA, the CDR3 is TGTGCCAGCAGTTACGGAGGGACAGGTTTTAATGAAAAACTGTTTTTT. It encodes CASSYGGTGFNEKLFF.

The chain has TRBV28 and TRBJ2-3, with TRBD2 identical over 15 bases. Per the germline V gene, CDR1 is MDHEN and CDR2 is SYDVKM. The CDR3 length is 16 residues. The J segment lost 5 bases and the V segment lost 5 bases, leaving 5 bases of the junction unmatched. The CDR3 protein is CASSPGLAGGGDTQYF. In DNA, the CDR3 is TGTGCCAGCAGTCCGGGACTAGCGGGAGGTGGAGATACGCAGTATTTT.

The rearrangement joins TRBV13 to TRBJ2-5; D possibly corresponds to TRBD1 (6 bases). Germline V CDR1 and CDR2: PRHDT, FYEKMQ (reference sequence). V lost 3 bases and J lost 4, with 15 bases in between. The CDR3 consists of 15 residues. Written as DNA, the CDR3 is TGTGCCAGCAGCTTGACACAGGGTGCTGGAGAGACCCAGTACTTC. Protein: CASSLTQGAGETQYF.

This clone occurred a few times. V and J are TRBV13 and TRBJ2-6; 9 bases fit TRBD1. Losses at the gene ends were 3 bases for V and 1 base for J; bases not matched to a gene: 4. CDR3 size: 17 residues. The germline gives CDR1 PRHDT, CDR2 FYEKMQ (reference sequence). Here the CDR3 DNA reads TGTGCCAGCAGCTTGGGGACAGGGTCATCTGGGGCCAACGTCCTGACTTTC. Translating gives CASSLGTGSSGANVLTF.

The chain employs TRBV5-6 and TRBJ2-3; 11 bases match TRBD2. Trimming removed 3 bases from V and 8 bases from J; junction bases left unmatched: 11. The germline CDR1 and CDR2 sequences are SGHDT and YYEEEE. This CDR3 has 16 amino acids. CDR3 in amino acids: CASSWGTSGSRATQYF. CDR3 nucleotides: TGTGCCAGCAGCTGGGGGACTAGCGGTTCCCGGGCTACGCAGTATTTT.

The J gene is TRBJ2-5, the V gene TRBV25-1; 7 bases are a match to TRBD1. This CDR3 region has 11 residues. The V segment lost 8 bases and the J segment 5 bases; nucleotides outside the gene matches: 2. Germline CDR1 and CDR2: MGHDK and SYGVNS. The CDR3 DNA is TGTGCCAGCGGACAGGCGGAGACCCAGTACTTC. This translates into CASGQAETQYF.

V and J are TRBV6-5 and TRBJ2-7; the D is unclear. V lost 6 bases, J lost 5 bases, and 11 bases lay in between. Germline CDR1 and CDR2: MNHEY and SVGAGI. The CDR3 has 12 residues. The CDR3 DNA reads TGTGCCAGCAGACCCAGTATAAACGAGCAGTACTTC. It is translated as CASRPSINEQYF.

The chain couples TRBV29-1 to TRBJ2-7; TRBD1 matches at 7 bases. The germline V gene encodes CDR1 SQVTM and CDR2 ANQGSEA. The CDR3 runs 12 residues. With 7 bases clipped from V and 2 bases from J, the junction kept 5 bases outside the gene matches. Written as DNA, the CDR3 is TGCAGCGCATTGACAGGGACCTACGAGCAGTACTTC. Translating it yields CSALTGTYEQYF.

This clone was seen only a few times. The chain has TRBV6-1 and TRBJ2-7, with D uncertain. This CDR3 has 12 residues. The germline V gene has CDR1 MNHNS and CDR2 SASEGT. V gave up 6 bases and J gave up 5 bases, with 11 bases separating them. CDR3 nucleotides: TGTGCCAGCAGCTCGAATAGAGACGAGCAGTACTTC. Amino acids: CASSSNRDEQYF.

The chain combines TRBV15 with TRBJ2-2, with 8 bases identical to TRBD2. The CDR3 loop spans 15 amino acids. From germline, CDR1 is LNHNV and CDR2 YYDKDF (reference sequence). V shed 4 bases, J shed 7 bases, and the junction held 8 bases outside the gene matches. CDR3 in amino acids: CATSTKRELGGELFF. CDR3 nucleotides: TGTGCCACCAGCACGAAGCGGGAGTTGGGCGGGGAGCTGTTTTTT.

The V gene is TRBV29-1, the J gene TRBJ2-2; D unresolved. Germline V gene lookup returns CDR1 SQVTM and CDR2 ANQGSEA. Trimming removed 4 bases at V and 9 bases at J, with 12 bases between. The CDR3 is 12 residues long. The CDR3 protein is CSVAPTTRELFF. CDR3 DNA sequence: TGCAGCGTTGCACCCACTACGCGGGAGCTGTTTTTT.

The rearrangement uses TRBV11-2 and TRBJ2-1, with no clear D. Between the trimmed V and J ends, which lost 1 base and 4 bases, there was a span of 8 bases. The germline V gene encodes CDR1 SGHAT and CDR2 FQNNGV. The CDR3 spans 14 residues. The CDR3 DNA is TGTGCCAGCAGCTTAGTTGGGCTGTACAATGAGCAGTTCTTC. Its protein product is CASSLVGLYNEQFF. Full variable domain (outside the CDR3, taken from reference TRBV11-2 and TRBJ2-1): EAGVAQSPRYKIIEKRQSVAFWCNPISGHATLYWYQQILGQGPKLLIQFQNNGVVDDSQLPKDRFSAERLKGVDSTLKIQPAKLEDSAVYLCASSLVGLYNEQFFGPGTRLTVL.

This rearrangement joins TRBV7-3 to TRBJ2-1, with 8 bases identical to TRBD1. From germline, CDR1 is SGHTA and CDR2 FQGTGA. Trimming cost V 5 bases and J 0 bases; bases outside gene matches: 6. This CDR3 is built from 16 residues. The CDR3 DNA reads as TGTGCCAGCAGCACCCGGACAGGGAGCTCCTACAATGAGCAGTTCTTC. Translated: CASSTRTGSSYNEQFF.

The chain has TRBV5-1 and TRBJ2-5, with 10 bases fitting TRBD2. The CDR3 runs 16 residues. The germline V gene encodes CDR1 SGHRS and CDR2 YFSETQ. V shed 4 bases and J 3 bases; nucleotides not matched to a gene: 9. The CDR3 reads CASSALLAGMEETQYF. The CDR3 nucleotides read TGCGCCAGCAGCGCCCTACTAGCGGGGATGGAAGAGACCCAGTACTTC. The complete variable domain, with remaining parts taken from reference TRBV5-1 and TRBJ2-5, reads KAGVTQTPRYLIKTRGQQVTLSCSPISGHRSVSWYQQTPGQGLQFLFEYFSETQRNKGNFPGRFSGRQFSNSRSEMNVSTLELGDSALYLCASSALLAGMEETQYFGPGTRLLVL.

The CDR3 DNA reads TGTGCCAGCAGTGCGGGGGAGAGCTCCTACAATGAGCAGTTCTTC. Its protein is CASSAGESSYNEQFF. The V and J genes are TRBV6-4 and TRBJ2-1; perhaps TRBD2 as D (6 bases). The CDR3 runs to 15 residues. The ends were cut back, 4 bases at V and 0 bases at J, with 10 bases in the middle. The germline V gene encodes CDR1 MRHNA and CDR2 SNTAGT.

This clone showed up just once. This chain joins TRBV6-4 and TRBJ2-7, with 9 bases matching TRBD2. V was pared by 0 bases and J by 0 bases, with 0 bases of the junction left unmatched. The CDR3 is made up of 15 amino acids. Per the germline V gene, CDR1 is MRHNA and CDR2 is SNTAGT. DNA of the CDR3: TGTGCCAGCAGTGACTCTAGCGGGAGCTCCTACGAGCAGTACTTC. This gives the protein CASSDSSGSSYEQYF.

The chain employs TRBV28 and TRBJ2-7, with 7 positions matching TRBD1. The CDR3 is 17 residues long. In germline, CDR1 is MDHEN, CDR2 SYDVKM. J gave up 4 bases and V 2 bases, and 14 bases lay outside the gene matches. For the CDR3, the DNA is TGTGCCAGCAGTTTACCCCCCGACAGGGTGCAGCGGTACGAGCAGTACTTC. Its translation is CASSLPPDRVQRYEQYF.

This clone was seen once. The chain carries TRBV11-2 and TRBJ1-1; 8 nucleotides line up with TRBD1. Germline CDR1 SGHAT, CDR2 FQNNGV. The CDR3 sequence is 15 residues long. Trimming took 3 bases from V and 2 from J; bases not matched to a gene: 5. The CDR3 region has the DNA TGTGCCAGCAGCTTGGAAGGACAGGGAAACACTGAAGCTTTCTTT. Translation: CASSLEGQGNTEAFF.

The CDR3 DNA reads TGTGCCAGCACCCAACAGGACACCGCCAATCAGCCCCAGCATTTT. Residues: CASTQQDTANQPQHF. This chain connects TRBV28 to TRBJ1-5, with D possibly being TRBD1 (5 bases). This CDR3 has 15 amino acids. Trimming removed 7 bases from V and 3 bases from J, with 16 bases in between. Germline lookup yields CDR1 MDHEN and CDR2 SYDVKM.

V and J are TRBV5-4 and TRBJ2-5; TRBD2 matches 7 bases. The CDR3 is 18 residues long. Germline V gene sequence: CDR1 SGHNT, CDR2 YYREEE (reference sequence). V gave up 4 bases and J gave up 1 base; unmatched junction bases: 16. The CDR3 here is CASSPEPGVREGQETQYF. In nucleotides, the CDR3 is TGTGCCAGCAGCCCCGAGCCCGGTGTCAGGGAGGGCCAAGAGACCCAGTACTTC.

The chain couples TRBV29-1 to TRBJ2-1, with D perhaps TRBD1 (5 bases). The length of the CDR3 is 17 residues. Germline CDR1 is SQVTM and CDR2 is ANQGSEA. With 4 bases removed from V and 12 bases from J, the gap between germline ends came to 31 bases. The CDR3 DNA is TGCAGCGTTGGTCAGATATCCAATGAGGCTACTACCCAGGGGCAGTTCTTC. Translated: CSVGQISNEATTQGQFF.

This rearrangement joins TRBV19 to TRBJ2-2, with a tentative D call TRBD1 (6 bases). The germline V gene encodes CDR1 LNHDA and CDR2 SQIVND (reference sequence). Trimming removed 10 bases at V and 4 bases at J, with 16 bases between. The CDR3 extends over 14 amino acids. The CDR3 nucleotides read TGTGCCACCAGGGGTTACTGGGTCACCGGGGAGCTGTTTTTT. This encodes CATRGYWVTGELFF.